The 6 T cell receptor beta chains below come from one sample, sequenced in a study of T cells after yellow fever vaccination. TCRdb reprocessed the 5' RACE reads via MiXCR and lists one record per CDR3 protein. The sample lists 300,000 to 350,000 distinct CDR3 sequences; 3% to 4.5% were seen once. The sample in question was PBMCs, obtained 5 days after the yellow fever booster vaccination. The origin of the receptors is a young man who received the YFV17D yellow fever vaccine.

J is TRBJ2-7 and V is TRBV20-1; D might be TRBD1 or TRBD2, each matching 5 bases. The V end lost 1 base, the J end lost 3 bases, and 16 bases lay between the germline ends. CDR3 length: 15 amino acids. In germline, CDR1 is DFQATT, CDR2 SNEGSKA (reference sequence). The CDR3 DNA is TGCAGTGCTAGAGCCCTAGTGGGACCTATCTACGAGCAGTACTTC. It encodes CSARALVGPIYEQYF.

This clonotype came up a few times. CDR3 in DNA: TGTGCCAGCACCCACGGGGGTACCTACAATGAGCAGTTCTTC. Translation gives CASTHGGTYNEQFF. The gene calls are TRBV6-2 or TRBV6-3 and TRBJ2-1, with a weak D call TRBD2 (6 bases). Deletions cut 7 bases from V and 2 bases from J, with 12 bases between. The CDR3 runs to 14 residues. CDR1 and CDR2 (germline): MNHEY, SVGEGT.

This clonotype was observed many times. The V and J genes are TRBV29-1 and TRBJ2-4; TRBD1 matches at 7 bases. CDR3 size: 11 residues. J gave up 8 bases and V 7 bases, and 5 bases lay outside the gene matches. In germline, CDR1 is SQVTM, CDR2 ANQGSEA. DNA of the CDR3: TGCAGCGAGAGGACAGGTGACATTCAGTACTTC. Its protein product is CSERTGDIQYF.

V gene TRBV2 combines with J gene TRBJ2-7; unclear D gene. Trimming pared 6 bases from V and 3 bases from J, leaving 12 bases between. The CDR3 has 13 amino acids. Germline CDR1 reads SNHLY; CDR2 reads FYNNEI. The CDR3: CASSDGGIYEQYF. In DNA form, the CDR3 reads TGTGCCAGCAGCGACGGCGGTATCTACGAGCAGTACTTC.

The chain couples TRBV7-8 to TRBJ1-6; D gene ambiguous. Germline lookup yields CDR1 SGHVS and CDR2 FQNEAQ. The CDR3 has 16 residues. V shed 1 base and J shed 10 bases, with 17 bases lying between them. The CDR3 is CASSLVAVSRYSPLHF. The CDR3 DNA is TGTGCCAGCAGCTTAGTTGCCGTCAGCCGGTACTCACCCCTCCACTTT.

CDR3 region: CASNGLAGSSYNEQFF. The DNA of the CDR3 is TGCGCCAGCAACGGACTAGCGGGGAGCTCCTACAATGAGCAGTTCTTC. The chain joins TRBV5-1 to TRBJ2-1; 12 nucleotides align to TRBD2. The V segment lost 6 bases and the J segment 0 bases; nucleotides outside the gene matches: 4. Germline lookup yields CDR1 SGHRS and CDR2 YFSETQ. The CDR3 sequence is 16 residues long.